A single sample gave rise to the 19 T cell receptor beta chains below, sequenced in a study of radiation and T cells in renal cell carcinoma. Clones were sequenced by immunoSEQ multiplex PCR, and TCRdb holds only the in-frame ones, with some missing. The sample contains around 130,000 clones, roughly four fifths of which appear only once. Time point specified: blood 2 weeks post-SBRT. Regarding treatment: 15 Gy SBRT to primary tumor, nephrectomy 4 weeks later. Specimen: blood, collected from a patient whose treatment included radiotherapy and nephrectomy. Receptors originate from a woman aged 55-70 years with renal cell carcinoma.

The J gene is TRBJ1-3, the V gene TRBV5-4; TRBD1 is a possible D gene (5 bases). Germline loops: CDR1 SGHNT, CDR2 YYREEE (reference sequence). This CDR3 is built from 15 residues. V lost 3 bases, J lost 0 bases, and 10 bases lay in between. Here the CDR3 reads CASSSDISSGNTIYF. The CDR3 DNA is TGTGCCAGCAGCTCGGACATTTCCTCTGGAAACACCATATATTTT.

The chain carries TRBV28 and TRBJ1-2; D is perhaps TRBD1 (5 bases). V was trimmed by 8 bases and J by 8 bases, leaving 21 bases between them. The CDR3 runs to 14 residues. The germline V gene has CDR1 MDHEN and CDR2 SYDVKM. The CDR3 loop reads CASVESAGSYGYTF. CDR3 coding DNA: TGTGCCAGCGTTGAGTCCGCAGGGTCCTACGGCTACACCTTC.

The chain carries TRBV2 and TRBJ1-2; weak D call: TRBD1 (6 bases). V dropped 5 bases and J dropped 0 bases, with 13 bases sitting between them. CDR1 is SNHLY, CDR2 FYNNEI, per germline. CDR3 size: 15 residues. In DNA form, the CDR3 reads TGTGCCAGCAGTCTACGAACAGGGACTAACTATGGCTACACCTTC. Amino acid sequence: CASSLRTGTNYGYTF.

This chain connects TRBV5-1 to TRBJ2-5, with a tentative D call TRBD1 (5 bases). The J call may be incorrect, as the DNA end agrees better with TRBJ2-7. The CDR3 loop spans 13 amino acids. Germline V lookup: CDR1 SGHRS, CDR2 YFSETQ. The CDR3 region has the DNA TGCGCCAGCAGTGACAGCCGGACGTACGAGCAGTACTTC. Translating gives CASSDSRTYEQYF.

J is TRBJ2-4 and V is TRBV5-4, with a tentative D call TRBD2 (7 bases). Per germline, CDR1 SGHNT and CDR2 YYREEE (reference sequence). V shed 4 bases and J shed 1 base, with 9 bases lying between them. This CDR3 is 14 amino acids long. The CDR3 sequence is CASSGGAAKNIQYF. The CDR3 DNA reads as TGTGCCAGCAGCGGGGGGGCCGCCAAAAACATTCAGTACTTC.

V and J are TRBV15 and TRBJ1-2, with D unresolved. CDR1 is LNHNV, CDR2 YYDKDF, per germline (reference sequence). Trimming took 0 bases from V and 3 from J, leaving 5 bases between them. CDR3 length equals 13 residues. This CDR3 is CATSRDRDYGYTF. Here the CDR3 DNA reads TGTGCCACCAGCAGAGATCGGGACTATGGCTACACCTTC.

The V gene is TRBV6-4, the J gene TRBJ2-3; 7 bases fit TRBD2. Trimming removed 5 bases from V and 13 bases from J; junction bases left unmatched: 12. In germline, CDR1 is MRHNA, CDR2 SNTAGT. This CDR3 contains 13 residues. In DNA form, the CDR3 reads TGTGCCAGCAGTCCATCACCGGGACTACATAAGTATTTT. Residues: CASSPSPGLHKYF.

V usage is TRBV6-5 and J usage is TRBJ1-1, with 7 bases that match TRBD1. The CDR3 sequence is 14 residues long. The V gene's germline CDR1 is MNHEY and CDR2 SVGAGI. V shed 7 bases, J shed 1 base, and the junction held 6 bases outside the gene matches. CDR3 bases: TGTGCCAGCAAAACCGGGACAGCGAACACTGAAGCTTTCTTT. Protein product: CASKTGTANTEAFF.

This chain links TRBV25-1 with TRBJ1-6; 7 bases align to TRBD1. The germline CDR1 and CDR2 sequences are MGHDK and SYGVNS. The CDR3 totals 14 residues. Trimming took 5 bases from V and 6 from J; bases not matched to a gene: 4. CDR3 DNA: TGTGCCAGCAGTAAGACAGGGATTAATTCACCCCTCCACTTT. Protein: CASSKTGINSPLHF.

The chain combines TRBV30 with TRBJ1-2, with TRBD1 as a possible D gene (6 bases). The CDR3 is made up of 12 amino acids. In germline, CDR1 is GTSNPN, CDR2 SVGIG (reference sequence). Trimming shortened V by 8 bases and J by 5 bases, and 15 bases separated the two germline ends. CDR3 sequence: CAATGGDYGYTF. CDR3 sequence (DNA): TGTGCCGCGACAGGTGGGGATTATGGCTACACCTTC.

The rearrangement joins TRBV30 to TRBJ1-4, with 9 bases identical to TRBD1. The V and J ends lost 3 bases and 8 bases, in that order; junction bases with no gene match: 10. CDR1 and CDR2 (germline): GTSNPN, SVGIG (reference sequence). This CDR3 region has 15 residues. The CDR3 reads CAWRPGQGSGEKLFF. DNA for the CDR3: TGTGCCTGGAGACCGGGACAGGGATCGGGGGAAAAACTGTTTTTT.

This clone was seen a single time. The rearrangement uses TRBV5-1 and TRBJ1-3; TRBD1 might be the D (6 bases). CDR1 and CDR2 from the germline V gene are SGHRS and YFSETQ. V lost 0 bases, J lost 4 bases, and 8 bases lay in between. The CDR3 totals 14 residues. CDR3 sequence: CASSLGTAGNTIYF. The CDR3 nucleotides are TGCGCCAGCAGCTTGGGGACAGCCGGAAACACCATATATTTT.

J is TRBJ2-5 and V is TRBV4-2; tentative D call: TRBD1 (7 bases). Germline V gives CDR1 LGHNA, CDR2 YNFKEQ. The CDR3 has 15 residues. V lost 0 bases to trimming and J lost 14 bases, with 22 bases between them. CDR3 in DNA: TGTGCCAGCAGCCAAGAAGGGGGTAGCGGAGGGGGCCACTACTTC. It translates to CASSQEGGSGGGHYF.

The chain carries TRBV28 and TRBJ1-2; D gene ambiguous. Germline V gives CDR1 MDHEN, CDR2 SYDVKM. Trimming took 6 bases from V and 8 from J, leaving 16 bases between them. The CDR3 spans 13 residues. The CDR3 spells CASRQSLLEGYTF. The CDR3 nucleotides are TGTGCCAGCAGACAGAGCCTTCTGGAAGGCTACACCTTC.

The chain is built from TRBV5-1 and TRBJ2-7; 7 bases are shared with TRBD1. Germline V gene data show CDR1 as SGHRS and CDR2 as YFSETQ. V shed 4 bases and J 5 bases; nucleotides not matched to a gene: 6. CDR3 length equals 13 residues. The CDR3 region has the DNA TGCGCCAGCAGCGTGAACAGGGGCGACGAGCAGTACTTC. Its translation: CASSVNRGDEQYF.

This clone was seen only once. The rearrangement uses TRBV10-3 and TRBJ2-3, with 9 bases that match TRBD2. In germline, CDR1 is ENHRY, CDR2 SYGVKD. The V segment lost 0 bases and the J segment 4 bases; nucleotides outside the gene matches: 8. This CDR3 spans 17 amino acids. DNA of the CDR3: TGTGCCATCAGTGAGTCGTCGGCGGGGGGGCCCTCAGATACGCAGTATTTT. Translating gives CAISESSAGGPSDTQYF.

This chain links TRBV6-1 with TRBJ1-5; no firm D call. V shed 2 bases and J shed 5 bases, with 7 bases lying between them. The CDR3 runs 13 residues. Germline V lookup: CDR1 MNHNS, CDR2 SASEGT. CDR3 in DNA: TGTGCCAGCAGTGAAATAGGAGATCAGCCCCAGCATTTT. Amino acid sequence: CASSEIGDQPQHF.

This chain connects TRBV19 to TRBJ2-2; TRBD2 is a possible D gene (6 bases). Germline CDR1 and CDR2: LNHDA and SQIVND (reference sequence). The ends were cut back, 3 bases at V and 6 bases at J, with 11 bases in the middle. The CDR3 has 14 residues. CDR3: CASSIWREAGELFF. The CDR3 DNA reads TGTGCCAGTAGTATTTGGAGGGAGGCCGGGGAGCTGTTTTTT.

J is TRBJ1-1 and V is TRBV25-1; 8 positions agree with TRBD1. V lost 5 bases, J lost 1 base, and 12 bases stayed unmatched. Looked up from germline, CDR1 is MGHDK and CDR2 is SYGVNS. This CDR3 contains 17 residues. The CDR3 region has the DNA TGTGCCAGCAGTCCTCGATTGACAGGGGCGCCGAACACTGAAGCTTTCTTT. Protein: CASSPRLTGAPNTEAFF.